This T cell receptor (beta chain) derives from a study of radiotherapy plus CTLA-4 blockade in lung cancer. The germline V gene has CDR1 MNHNS and CDR2 SASEGT. Between the trimmed V and J ends, which lost 10 bases and 0 bases, there was a span of 7 bases. The CDR3 sequence is 13 residues long. Findings and caveats of the study: TCR clones originating in tumors grew in number in blood after radiotherapy plus ipilimumab.

About this clone: The antigen is undetermined.

Some clones are missing from TCRdb's copy, which holds only in-frame ones; the method was immunoSEQ multiplex PCR. This table has some 110,000 clones, more than 75% appearing once. Sequencing used peripheral blood, obtained from a patient treated with radiotherapy plus ipilimumab. This TCR derives from a human donor with non-small cell lung cancer that progressed on radiotherapy plus ipilimumab. Some clones in this sample may be carry-over from other donors' samples. The V call is TRBV6-1, the J call TRBJ1-6, with no clear D. As DNA, the CDR3 is TGTGCCACTCTAAGCTCCTATAATTCACCCCTCCACTTT. Protein sequence: CATLSSYNSPLHF.